The source of this T cell receptor (beta chain) is a study of blood T cells in healthy people across ages. Germline CDR1 is DFQATT and CDR2 is SNEGSKA (reference sequence). V lost 3 bases to trimming and J lost 4 bases; unmatched junction nucleotides: 11. The CDR3 totals 17 residues. Using a J-beta primer mix together with a sample-barcoded 5' primer, a second PCR was run for 7 to 11 cycles. One entry per CDR3 protein, called by TCRdb with MiXCR from the 5' RACE reads. The sample lists hundreds of thousands of distinct CDR3 sequences; 35% to 50% were seen once. Sequencing was done on a sample of blood. The receptor was isolated from an older man in good health. The chain links TRBV20-1 to TRBJ2-3, with 12 bases aligning to TRBD1. This CDR3 reads CSASSTPGTGGPDTQYF. For the CDR3, the DNA is TGCAGTGCTAGCTCAACCCCCGGGACAGGGGGCCCAGATACGCAGTATTTT.